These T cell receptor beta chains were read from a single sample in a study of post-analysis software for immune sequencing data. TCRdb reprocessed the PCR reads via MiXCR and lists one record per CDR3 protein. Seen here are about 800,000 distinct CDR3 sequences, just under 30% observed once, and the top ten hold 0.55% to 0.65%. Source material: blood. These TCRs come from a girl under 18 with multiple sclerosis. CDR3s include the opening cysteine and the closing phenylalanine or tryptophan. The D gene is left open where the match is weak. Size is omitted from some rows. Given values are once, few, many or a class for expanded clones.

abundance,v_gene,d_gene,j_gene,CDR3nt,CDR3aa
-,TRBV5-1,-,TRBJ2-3,TGCGCCAGCAGCCCTGACTCGCCAGGAGGAGATACGCGGTATTTT,CASSPDSPGGDTRYF
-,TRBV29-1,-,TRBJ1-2,TGCAGCGCCGGACGAACTGGAGGCTACACCTTC,CSAGRTGGYTF
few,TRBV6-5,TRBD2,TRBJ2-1,TGTGCCAGCAGCCCAGAGGGGCGGGGGGGGAATGAGCAGTTCTTC,CASSPEGRGGNEQFF
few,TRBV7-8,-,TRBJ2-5,TGTGCCAGCACCCCTCGGCAGGGTCGGGAGACCCAGTACTTC,CASTPRQGRETQYF
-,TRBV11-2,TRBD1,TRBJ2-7,TGTGCCAGCAGGGTACGGGACAGTAGCTACGAGCAGTACTTC,CASRVRDSSYEQYF
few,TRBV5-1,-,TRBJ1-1,TGCGCCAGCAGTTGGACTCTGAACACTGAAGCTTTCTTT,CASSWTLNTEAFF
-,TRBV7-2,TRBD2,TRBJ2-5,TGTGCCAGCAGCTTATTCGGACTAGCGGGACACGGCCCAGCCCAAGAGACCCAGTACTTC,CASSLFGLAGHGPAQETQYF
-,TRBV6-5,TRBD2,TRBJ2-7,TGTGCCAGCAGTCCTGGACGAGCGGGAGTCGGCTACGAGCAGTACTTC,CASSPGRAGVGYEQYF
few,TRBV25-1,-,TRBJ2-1,TGTGCCAGCAGCTATGGGGTCTACAATGAGCAGTTCTTC,CASSYGVYNEQFF
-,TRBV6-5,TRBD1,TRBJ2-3,TGTGCCAGCAGTTTCGGGACAGCCGATACGCAGTATTTT,CASSFGTADTQYF
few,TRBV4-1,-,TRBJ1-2,TGCGCCAGCAGCCAAGACGGGGGGAATGGCTACACCTTC,CASSQDGGNGYTF
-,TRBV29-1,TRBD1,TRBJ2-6,TGCAGCGCCCAGGACAGGCACCTAAGTGGGGCCAACGTCCTGACTTTC,CSAQDRHLSGANVLTF
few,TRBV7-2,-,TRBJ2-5,TGTGCCAGCAGTCCCGACAGAAGTACCAGGACAGAGACCCAGTACTTC,CASSPDRSTRTETQYF
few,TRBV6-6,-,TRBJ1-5,TGTGCCAGCAGTCGCTACAGAGATAGCAATCAGCCCCAGCATTTT,CASSRYRDSNQPQHF
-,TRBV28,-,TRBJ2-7,TGTGCCACAAATAAGCATGGCGGGTCCTGCGAGCAGTACTTC,CATNKHGGSCEQYF
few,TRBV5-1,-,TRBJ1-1,TGCGCCAGCAGCTTGGGGATGGATTGGGGACCTGAAGCTTTCTTT,CASSLGMDWGPEAFF
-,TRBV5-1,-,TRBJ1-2,TGCGCCAGCAGCTACGAACAGGGAGCTAACTATGGCTACACCTTC,CASSYEQGANYGYTF
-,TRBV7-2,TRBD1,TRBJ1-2,TGTGCCAGCAGCTTCCAGGGGGCCAACTATGGCTACACCTTC,CASSFQGANYGYTF
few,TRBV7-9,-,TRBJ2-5,TGTGCCAGCAGCTTAGATGTCAGGGCCCAAGAGACCCAGTACTTC,CASSLDVRAQETQYF
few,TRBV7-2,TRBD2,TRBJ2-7,TGTGCCAGCAGCTGGACAAGGACTAGCGGGAGTTACGAGCAGTACTTC,CASSWTRTSGSYEQYF
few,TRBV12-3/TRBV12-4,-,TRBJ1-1,TGTGCCAGCAGGGAGACAGGGAACACTGAAGCTTTCTTT,CASRETGNTEAFF
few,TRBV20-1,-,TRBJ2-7,TGCAGTGCTAGGAGCCGGGGAACCTACGAGCAGTACTTC,CSARSRGTYEQYF
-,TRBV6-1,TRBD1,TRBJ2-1,TGTGCCAGCAGCGGACAGGTGGGACAGATTCTGTCTGGGACCCAGTTCTTC,CASSGQVGQILSGTQFF
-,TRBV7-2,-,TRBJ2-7,TGTGCCAGCAGCTTAGCCTCGTTCGGCAGGGGTACGCAGCAGTACTTC,CASSLASFGRGTQQYF
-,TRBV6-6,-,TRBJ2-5,TGTGCCGGTTCCATCGGGGTGGGAGAGACCCAGTACTTC,CAGSIGVGETQYF
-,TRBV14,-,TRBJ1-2,TGTGCCAGCAGCCAAGACGATCTATATGGCTACACCTTC,CASSQDDLYGYTF
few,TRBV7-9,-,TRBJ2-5,TGTGCCAGCAGCCACATTAAAGAGACCCAGTACTTC,CASSHIKETQYF
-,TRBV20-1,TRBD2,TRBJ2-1,TGCAGTGCAGCACTAGCGGGGGTAAACAATGAGCAGTTCTTC,CSAALAGVNNEQFF
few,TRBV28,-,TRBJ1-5,TGTGCCAGCGCCGAATGGGCAGGGGAGAATCAGCCCCAGCATTTT,CASAEWAGENQPQHF
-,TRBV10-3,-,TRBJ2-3,TGTGCCATCAGGCCTGGGGGGAAAGGGGCAGGAGATACGCAGTATTTT,CAIRPGGKGAGDTQYF
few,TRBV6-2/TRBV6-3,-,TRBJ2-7,TGTGCCAGCAGTTACAGTCTGGGTCTACCTACCTACGAGCAGTACTTC,CASSYSLGLPTYEQYF